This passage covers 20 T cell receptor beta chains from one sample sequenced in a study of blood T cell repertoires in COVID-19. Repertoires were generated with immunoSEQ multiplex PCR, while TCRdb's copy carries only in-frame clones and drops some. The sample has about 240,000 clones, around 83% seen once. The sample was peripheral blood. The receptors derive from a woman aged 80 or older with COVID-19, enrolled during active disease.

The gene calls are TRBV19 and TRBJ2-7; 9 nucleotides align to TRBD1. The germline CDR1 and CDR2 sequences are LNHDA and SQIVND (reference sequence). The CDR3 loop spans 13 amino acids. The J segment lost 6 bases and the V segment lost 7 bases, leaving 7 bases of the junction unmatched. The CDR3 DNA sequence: TGTGCCAGTACGGGACAGGGATACGGCGAGCAGTACTTC. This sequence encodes CASTGQGYGEQYF.

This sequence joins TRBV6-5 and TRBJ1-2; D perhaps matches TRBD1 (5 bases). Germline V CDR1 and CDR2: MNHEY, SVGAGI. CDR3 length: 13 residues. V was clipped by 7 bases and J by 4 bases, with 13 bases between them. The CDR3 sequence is CASTPTAFYGYTF. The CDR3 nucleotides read TGTGCCAGCACCCCGACAGCCTTCTATGGCTACACCTTC.

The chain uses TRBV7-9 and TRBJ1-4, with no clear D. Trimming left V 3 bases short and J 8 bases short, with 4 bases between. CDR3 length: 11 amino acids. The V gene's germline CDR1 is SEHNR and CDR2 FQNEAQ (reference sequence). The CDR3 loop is CASSFGEKLFF. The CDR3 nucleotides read TGTGCCAGCAGCTTCGGGGAAAAACTGTTTTTT.

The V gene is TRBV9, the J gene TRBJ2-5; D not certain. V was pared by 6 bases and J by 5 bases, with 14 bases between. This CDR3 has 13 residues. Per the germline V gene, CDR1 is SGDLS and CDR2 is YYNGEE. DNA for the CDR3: TGTGCCAGCATGGGCCCCCGGCAGGAGACCCAGTACTTC. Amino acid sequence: CASMGPRQETQYF.

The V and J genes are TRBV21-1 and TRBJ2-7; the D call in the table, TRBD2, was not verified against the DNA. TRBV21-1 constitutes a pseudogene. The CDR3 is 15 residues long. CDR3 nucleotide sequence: TGTGCCAGCAGCAAAGTTGGGGGGTCCGCCTACGAGCAGTACTTC. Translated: CASSKVGGSAYEQYF.

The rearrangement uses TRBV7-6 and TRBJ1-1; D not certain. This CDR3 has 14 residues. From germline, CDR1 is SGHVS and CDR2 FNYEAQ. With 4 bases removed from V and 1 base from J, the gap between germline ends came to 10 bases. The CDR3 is CASSSGRGNTEAFF. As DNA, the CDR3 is TGTGCCAGCAGCTCCGGGCGGGGGAACACTGAAGCTTTCTTT.

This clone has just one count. The CDR3 DNA reads as TGTGCCAGCAGCCAATACTCCGGGACTAGCGTGGGGGAGACCCAGTACTTC. This codes for CASSQYSGTSVGETQYF. The rearrangement links TRBV3-1 (or the pseudogene TRBV3-2) to TRBJ2-5; 10 bases match TRBD2. CDR3 size: 17 residues. The germline gives CDR1 LGHDT, CDR2 YNNKEL (reference sequence). After removal of 2 bases from V and 5 bases from J, the junction contained 11 bases not matched to a gene.

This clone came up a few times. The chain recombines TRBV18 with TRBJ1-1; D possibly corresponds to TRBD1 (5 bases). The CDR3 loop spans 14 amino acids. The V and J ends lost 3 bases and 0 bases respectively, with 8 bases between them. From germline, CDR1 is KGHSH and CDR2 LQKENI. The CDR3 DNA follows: TGTGCCAGCTCACCGGGACTCCTGAACACTGAAGCTTTCTTT. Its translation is CASSPGLLNTEAFF.

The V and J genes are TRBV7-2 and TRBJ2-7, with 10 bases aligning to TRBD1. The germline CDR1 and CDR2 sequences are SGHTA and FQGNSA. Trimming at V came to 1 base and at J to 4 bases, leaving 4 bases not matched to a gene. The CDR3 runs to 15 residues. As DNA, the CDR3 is TGTGCCAGCAGCTTAGTTGGGACAGGGGTATACGAGCAGTACTTC. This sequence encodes CASSLVGTGVYEQYF.

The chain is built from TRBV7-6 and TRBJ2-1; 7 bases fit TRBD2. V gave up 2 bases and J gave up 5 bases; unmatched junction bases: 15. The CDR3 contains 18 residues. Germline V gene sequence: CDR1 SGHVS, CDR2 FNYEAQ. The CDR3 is CASSLHPAGLAENNEQFF. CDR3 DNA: TGTGCCAGCAGCTTACACCCGGCCGGGCTAGCGGAAAACAATGAGCAGTTCTTC.

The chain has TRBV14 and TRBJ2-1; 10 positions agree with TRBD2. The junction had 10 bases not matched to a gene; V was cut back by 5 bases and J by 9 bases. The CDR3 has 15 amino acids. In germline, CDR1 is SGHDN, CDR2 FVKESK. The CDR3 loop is CASSVLAGVFGEQFF. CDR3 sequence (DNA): TGTGCCAGCAGCGTCCTAGCGGGAGTATTCGGTGAGCAGTTCTTC.

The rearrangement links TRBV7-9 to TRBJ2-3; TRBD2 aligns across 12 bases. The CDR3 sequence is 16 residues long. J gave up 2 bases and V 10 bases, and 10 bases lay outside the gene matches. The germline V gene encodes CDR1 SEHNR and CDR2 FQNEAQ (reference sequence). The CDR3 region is CAIASGLAGSTDTQYF. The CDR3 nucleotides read TGTGCCATAGCTTCGGGACTAGCGGGTTCCACAGATACGCAGTATTTT.

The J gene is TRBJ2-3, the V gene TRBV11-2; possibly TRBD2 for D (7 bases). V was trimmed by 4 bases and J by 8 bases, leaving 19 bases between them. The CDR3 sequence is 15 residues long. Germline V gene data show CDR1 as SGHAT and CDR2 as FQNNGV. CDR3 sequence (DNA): TGTGCCAGCAGCTCTAACACGGGGGGCTTGAGTACGCAGTATTTT. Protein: CASSSNTGGLSTQYF.

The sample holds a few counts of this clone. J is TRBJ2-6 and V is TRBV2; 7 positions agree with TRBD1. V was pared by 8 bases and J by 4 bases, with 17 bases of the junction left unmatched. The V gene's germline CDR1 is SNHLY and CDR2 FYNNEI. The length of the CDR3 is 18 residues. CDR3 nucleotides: TGTGCCAGCCACAACCACCAGACAGGGTCGTGGGGGGCCAACGTCCTGACTTTC. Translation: CASHNHQTGSWGANVLTF.

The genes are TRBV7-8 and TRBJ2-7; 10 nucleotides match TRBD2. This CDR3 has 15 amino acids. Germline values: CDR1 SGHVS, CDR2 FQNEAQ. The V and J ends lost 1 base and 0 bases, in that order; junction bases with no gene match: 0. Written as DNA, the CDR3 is TGTGCCAGCAGCTTAGTAGCGGGAGGCTCCTACGAGCAGTACTTC. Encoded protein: CASSLVAGGSYEQYF.

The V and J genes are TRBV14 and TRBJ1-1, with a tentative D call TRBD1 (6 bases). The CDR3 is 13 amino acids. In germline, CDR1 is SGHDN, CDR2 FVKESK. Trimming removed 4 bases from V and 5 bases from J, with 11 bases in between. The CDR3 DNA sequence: TGTGCCAGCAGCCTACAGGGTGTTACTGAAGCTTTCTTT. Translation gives CASSLQGVTEAFF.

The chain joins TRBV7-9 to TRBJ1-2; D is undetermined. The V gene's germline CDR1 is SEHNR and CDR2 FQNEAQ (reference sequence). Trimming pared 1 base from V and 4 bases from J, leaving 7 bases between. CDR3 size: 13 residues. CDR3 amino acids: CASSLVAGYGYTF. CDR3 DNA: TGTGCCAGCAGCTTAGTCGCGGGCTATGGCTACACCTTC.

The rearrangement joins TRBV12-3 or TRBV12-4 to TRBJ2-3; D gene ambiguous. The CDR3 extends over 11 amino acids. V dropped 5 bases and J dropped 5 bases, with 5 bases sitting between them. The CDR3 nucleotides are TGTGCCAGCAGTGTCAGAGATACGCAGTATTTT. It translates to CASSVRDTQYF.

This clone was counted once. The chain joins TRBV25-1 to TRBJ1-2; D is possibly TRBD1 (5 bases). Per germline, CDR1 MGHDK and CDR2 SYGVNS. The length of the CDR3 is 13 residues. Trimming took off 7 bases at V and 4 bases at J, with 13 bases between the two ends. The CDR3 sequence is CASTGNPSYGYTF. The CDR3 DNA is TGTGCCAGCACAGGGAATCCTAGCTATGGCTACACCTTC.

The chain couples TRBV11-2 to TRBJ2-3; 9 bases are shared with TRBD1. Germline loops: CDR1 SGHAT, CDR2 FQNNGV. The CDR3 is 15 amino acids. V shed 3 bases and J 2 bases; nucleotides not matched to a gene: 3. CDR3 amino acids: CASSFGTGYTDTQYF. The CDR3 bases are TGTGCCAGCAGCTTCGGGACAGGGTACACAGATACGCAGTATTTT.